This TCR beta chain came from a study of T cell repertoires in cytomegalovirus infection (dated by TCRdb to 2018 to 2020). Some background on the complete study: Donor HLA type was relevant to the analysis, as public TCR beta signatures indicated carriage of CMV infection together with the matching HLA type. Overall study outcomes, separate from this receptor: The ex vivo response was dominated by HLA-C-restricted CMV-specific TCR beta clonotypes, and the single most frequent clonotype in two of eight donors was supplied by these HLA-C-restricted clonotypes. Cumulative frequency of public TCR beta family members discriminated carriers of CMV infection plus the relevant HLA type in this cohort and an independent 352-donor cohort.

The CDR3 holds 12 amino acids from the cysteine to the phenylalanine. The DNA shown is the 36-base CDR3, in frame from base 1. CDR1 and CDR2 were assigned from the germline V gene (reference sequence) as DFQATT and SNEGSKA. V and J lose 5 bases and 2 bases, and a span of 7 bases separates them. This clonotype was recorded a few times. The antigen this receptor binds is unknown. It has no much larger one-base neighbor in the sample; base qualities were not kept. These reads were obtained on an Illumina HiSeq 1500. TCRdb itself trimmed the public reads at Q25 with fastp, ran MiXCR and retained productive beta chains. Every distinct CDR3 protein forms one entry, paired with its most common genes and DNA. This sample is represented by about 740,000 distinct CDR3 sequences; 35% to 45% of them were singletons. The top ten constitute about 2.8% of the sample.

The material sequenced was PBMCs. The TCR was taken from a human donor in good health (CMV status not recorded). Some clones in this sample may be carry-over from other donors' samples. The sequence is built from TRBV20-1 and TRBJ1-5, with no reliable assignment of the D segment. The CDR3 corresponds to CSALLGNQPQHF. The DNA sequence is given as TGCAGTGCTTTACTTGGCAATCAGCCCCAGCATTTT.